This T cell receptor beta chain was recorded in a study of human T cells and chemical hapten exposure. The time point denotes: pre-sensitization, week 0. Regarding treatment: therapeutic diphenylcyclopropenone sensitization with weekly scalp DPC. Total RNA extraction was carried out from unfractionated whole blood. This clonotype showed up many times. Its matching antigen is unknown. TCRdb used MiXCR to reprocess the RACE reads, holding one entry per CDR3 protein. This sample has under 45,000 distinct CDR3 sequences, with approximately 10% found just once. The study, taken as a whole, reports: DPC sensitization did not alter TCRs above 1 in 1000 frequency.

The V and J ends lost 4 bases and 0 bases respectively, with 12 bases between them. Germline assignment: CDR1 MNHNS and CDR2 SASEGT. The CDR3 consists of 16 residues. The source was whole blood, collected in connection with sensitization to the hapten diphenylcyclopropenone (DPC). The chain uses TRBV6-1 and TRBJ1-4; possible D gene TRBD1, 6 bases. This TCR came from a man between 45 and 60 years old with alopecia areata. Some clones in this sample may be carry-over from other donors' samples. The CDR3 sequence: CASSADRFATNEKLFF. CDR3 DNA sequence: TGTGCCAGCAGTGCGGACAGATTTGCAACTAATGAAAAACTGTTTTTT.